The 18 T cell receptor beta chains below all came from one sample that was sequenced in a study of blood T cell repertoires in COVID-19. The data were produced by immunoSEQ multiplex PCR, yet TCRdb's version contains in-frame clones alone and is incomplete. This sample has tens of thousands of clones, with approximately 86% found just once. The sequenced sample was peripheral blood. Receptor source: a man of 80 years or more with active COVID-19.

The chain carries TRBV18 and TRBJ2-7; no clear D gene. The V gene's germline CDR1 is KGHSH and CDR2 LQKENI. The V and J ends lost 3 bases and 0 bases respectively, with 12 bases between them. CDR3 size: 15 residues. CDR3 in amino acids: CASSPLTLSSYEQYF. As DNA, the CDR3 is TGTGCCAGCTCACCCTTAACCCTTAGCTCCTACGAGCAGTACTTC.

The rearrangement links TRBV3-1 (or the pseudogene TRBV3-2) to TRBJ1-2, with TRBD1 identical over 7 bases. This CDR3 spans 14 amino acids. V shed 4 bases and J 6 bases; nucleotides not matched to a gene: 8. Germline CDR1 is LGHDT and CDR2 is YNNKEL (reference sequence). The CDR3 nucleotides read TGTGCCAGCAGCCTTCCGGGACAGTATGATGGCTACACCTTC. It is translated as CASSLPGQYDGYTF.

As for this clone: Different DNA sequences within this sample yield the same CDR3. The rearrangement links TRBV6-5 to TRBJ2-5; D is perhaps TRBD1 (5 bases). The ends were cut back, 6 bases at V and 2 bases at J, with 13 bases in the middle. This CDR3 region has 14 residues. Germline CDR1 is MNHEY and CDR2 is SVGAGI. The CDR3 DNA sequence: TGTGCCAGCAGCCGCACAGGTGATCAAGAGACCCAGTACTTC. This encodes CASSRTGDQETQYF.

V and J are TRBV28 and TRBJ1-2; D is uncertain. The CDR3 consists of 14 residues. Germline V gene data show CDR1 as MDHEN and CDR2 as SYDVKM. V dropped 2 bases and J dropped 8 bases, with 15 bases sitting between them. The CDR3, as DNA: TGTGCCAGCAGTTTAGCACAGAGTTCTCACGGCTACACCTTC. This encodes CASSLAQSSHGYTF.

This chain joins TRBV19 and TRBJ1-5, with 10 bases that match TRBD1. Germline CDR1 is LNHDA and CDR2 is SQIVND (reference sequence). The CDR3 consists of 15 residues. V shed 5 bases, J shed 3 bases, and the junction held 4 bases outside the gene matches. CDR3 DNA sequence: TGTGCCAGTAGTCGGGACAGGGGTTACAATCAGCCCCAGCATTTT. It translates to CASSRDRGYNQPQHF.

V is TRBV5-1 and J is TRBJ2-3; a weak D match, TRBD2 (5 bases). Germline V gene sequence: CDR1 SGHRS, CDR2 YFSETQ. V shed 4 bases and J shed 0 bases, with 9 bases lying between them. The CDR3 consists of 14 residues. The CDR3 DNA sequence: TGCGCCAGCAGCGACGGACTTAGCACAGATACGCAGTATTTT. Translated, it gives CASSDGLSTDTQYF.

This clone turned up a few times. The chain employs TRBV7-2 and TRBJ2-2; 7 nucleotides match TRBD1. Germline trimming cut 5 bases from V and 0 bases from J; bases unmatched to any gene: 9. This CDR3 region has 17 residues. Germline values: CDR1 SGHTA, CDR2 FQGNSA. The CDR3 loop reads CASSPNRDSTNTGELFF. Here the CDR3 DNA reads TGTGCCAGCAGCCCGAACAGGGACAGCACGAACACCGGGGAGCTGTTTTTT. The whole variable domain, filled in from reference TRBV7-2 and TRBJ2-2, reads GAGVSQSPSNKVTEKGKDVELRCDPISGHTALYWYRQSLGQGLEFLIYFQGNSAPDKSGLPSDRFSAERTGGSVSTLTIQRTQQEDSAVYLCASSPNRDSTNTGELFFGEGSRLTVL.

The chain joins TRBV11-2 to TRBJ1-1; D call uncertain. The CDR3 consists of 12 residues. Trimming left V 5 bases short and J 4 bases short, with 8 bases between. The germline V gene has CDR1 SGHAT and CDR2 FQNNGV. As DNA, the CDR3 is TGTGCCAGCAGCCGCGGCCTCACTGAAGCTTTCTTT. Encoded protein: CASSRGLTEAFF. Complete variable domain (other parts from reference TRBV11-2 and TRBJ1-1): EAGVAQSPRYKIIEKRQSVAFWCNPISGHATLYWYQQILGQGPKLLIQFQNNGVVDDSQLPKDRFSAERLKGVDSTLKIQPAKLEDSAVYLCASSRGLTEAFFGQGTRLTVV.

The J gene is TRBJ1-5, the V gene TRBV7-6; D is unresolved. In germline, CDR1 is SGHVS, CDR2 FNYEAQ. CDR3 length: 15 amino acids. V was clipped by 3 bases and J by 0 bases, with 9 bases between them. In DNA, the CDR3 is TGTGCCAGCAGCTTGGATGACTATAGCAATCAGCCCCAGCATTTT. This translates into CASSLDDYSNQPQHF.

This chain uses TRBV6-5 with TRBJ2-3; weak D call: TRBD1 (6 bases). Germline V gene lookup returns CDR1 MNHEY and CDR2 SVGAGI. The CDR3 is 13 residues long. V was cut by 7 bases and J by 5 bases, with 13 bases left in between. The CDR3 DNA reads TGTGCCAGCACTAGGGGGTTAGGAGATACGCAGTATTTT. It yields the protein CASTRGLGDTQYF.

This clone was found once. This rearrangement joins TRBV2 to TRBJ2-5; a possible D gene is TRBD1 (5 bases). The CDR3 consists of 14 residues. Germline V gene data show CDR1 as SNHLY and CDR2 as FYNNEI. Trimming stripped 1 base from V and 2 bases from J, with 8 bases between. The CDR3 DNA sequence: TGTGCCAGCAGTGAAGTGGCAGGGCAAGAGACCCAGTACTTC. Encoded protein: CASSEVAGQETQYF.

This clone appeared a few times. The chain carries TRBV2 and TRBJ2-2; perhaps TRBD1 as D (5 bases). The V gene lost 6 bases and the J gene lost 1 base, with 9 bases spanning the gap. CDR3 length equals 14 residues. CDR1 and CDR2 from the germline V gene are SNHLY and FYNNEI. This CDR3 is CASRLRVNTGELFF. CDR3 in DNA: TGTGCCAGCAGGCTCAGGGTGAACACCGGGGAGCTGTTTTTT.

This clone appeared a single time. The gene calls are TRBV2 and TRBJ2-4, with TRBD2 matching over 12 bases. Trimming cost V 6 bases and J 0 bases; bases outside gene matches: 9. This CDR3 spans 18 amino acids. Germline lookup yields CDR1 SNHLY and CDR2 FYNNEI. Here the CDR3 reads CASRERTSGDLAKNIQYF. CDR3 bases: TGTGCCAGCAGAGAACGGACTAGCGGGGACTTAGCCAAAAACATTCAGTACTTC. Complete variable domain (other parts from reference TRBV2 and TRBJ2-4): EPEVTQTPSHQVTQMGQEVILRCVPISNHLYFYWYRQILGQKVEFLVSFYNNEISEKSEIFDDQFSVERPDGSNFTLKIRSTKLEDSAMYFCASRERTSGDLAKNIQYFGAGTRLSVL.

The rearrangement links TRBV7-9 to TRBJ2-6; D unclear. V lost 5 bases and J lost 1, with 12 bases in between. The CDR3 runs 16 residues. The V gene's germline CDR1 is SEHNR and CDR2 FQNEAQ (reference sequence). The CDR3 loop is CASSLHDSSGANVLTF. CDR3 in DNA: TGTGCCAGCAGCCTCCATGACTCATCTGGGGCCAACGTCCTGACTTTC.

This clone was found a few times. The gene calls are TRBV11-2 and TRBJ2-3; 14 bases agree with TRBD2. Losses at the gene ends were 1 base for V and 4 bases for J; bases not matched to a gene: 4. Germline loops: CDR1 SGHAT, CDR2 FQNNGV. CDR3 length equals 17 residues. The CDR3 region has the DNA TGTGCCAGCAGCTTAGGGGGGACTAGCGGGAGTGCAGATACGCAGTATTTT. The encoded protein is CASSLGGTSGSADTQYF.

V and J are TRBV24-1 and TRBJ2-2; 9 bases map to TRBD2. This CDR3 comprises 16 residues. The germline V gene has CDR1 KGHDR and CDR2 SFDVKD. The trim removed 4 bases at V and 4 bases at J, leaving 6 bases unmatched. The CDR3 protein is CATSDPSGDVTGELFF. The CDR3 DNA sequence: TGTGCCACCAGTGACCCTAGCGGGGATGTCACCGGGGAGCTGTTTTTT.

This chain connects TRBV3-1 (or the pseudogene TRBV3-2) to TRBJ2-7; 8 bases are a match to TRBD1. J gave up 6 bases and V 0 bases, and 10 bases lay outside the gene matches. There are 16 residues in the CDR3. Looked up from germline, CDR1 is LGHDT and CDR2 is YNNKEL (reference sequence). The CDR3 nucleotides read TGTGCCAGCAGCCAAGATCTTTGGACAGGGATCCCCGAGCAGTACTTC. Translating it yields CASSQDLWTGIPEQYF.

This clone was counted a single time. V is TRBV28 and J is TRBJ1-5, with TRBD1 identical over 12 bases. Per the germline V gene, CDR1 is MDHEN and CDR2 is SYDVKM. This CDR3 has 16 amino acids. The junction had 7 bases not matched to a gene; V was cut back by 4 bases and J by 6 bases. The CDR3: CASSSPGTGGGQPQHF. The DNA for the CDR3 is TGTGCCAGCAGTTCACCCGGGACAGGGGGCGGTCAGCCCCAGCATTTT.